This T cell receptor (beta chain) comes out of a study of T cell repertoires in cytomegalovirus infection. Across the study: Indications came from public TCR beta signatures; they pointed to CMV infection and to a matching HLA type.

TCRdb called the reads again in MiXCR, with one record for every CDR3 protein. The sample records about 920,000 distinct CDR3 sequences, approximately 31% being singletons. J gave up 7 bases and V 7 bases, and 5 bases lay outside the gene matches. CDR1 is SGHTA and CDR2 is FQGNSA in the germline V gene. The CDR3 spans 13 residues. The sample holds many counts of this clonotype. Its target is unknown. This chain connects TRBV7-2 to TRBJ2-1, with 9 bases that match TRBD1. Sequenced here: cultured CD8+ T cells from PBMCs, sampled from culture after CMV antigen stimulation. The receptor comes from a human donor in good health (CMV status not recorded). Some clones in this sample may be carry-over from other donors' samples. The CDR3 region has the DNA TGTGCCAGCAACTACAGGGGGCTTAATGAGCAGTTCTTC. Amino acid sequence: CASNYRGLNEQFF.